The source of this TCR beta chain is a study of OX40 agonist ivuxolimab in advanced cancers. Findings and caveats of the study: Determination of antigen specificity was not performed for the expanded peripheral T cells. The CD4+ and CD8+ T cells in the blood had expanded clonally by week 6 at 0.1 to 3.0 mg/kg.

Germline V gene sequence: CDR1 SGHTA, CDR2 FQGTGA. V was pared by 3 bases and J by 7 bases, with 8 bases of the junction left unmatched. CDR3 size: 15 residues. This clone occurred a few times. Its cognate antigen is unknown. The table came from immunoSEQ multiplex PCR; TCRdb's copy has only in-frame clones and leaves some out. This table has approximately 57,000 clones, about 83% appearing once. Autoimmune disease history or systemic immunosuppression disqualified patients. Here the sequenced sample was CD4+ or CD8+ T cells sorted from blood, taken in a trial of the OX40 agonist ivuxolimab. This sequence joins TRBV7-3 and TRBJ2-3, with 9 bases that match TRBD2. The TCR was taken from an adult with an advanced solid tumor such as melanoma, head and neck, liver or kidney cancer. The CDR3 here is CASSFLPSGINTQYF. The CDR3 bases are TGTGCCAGCAGCTTCTTGCCTAGCGGGATAAATACGCAGTATTTT.